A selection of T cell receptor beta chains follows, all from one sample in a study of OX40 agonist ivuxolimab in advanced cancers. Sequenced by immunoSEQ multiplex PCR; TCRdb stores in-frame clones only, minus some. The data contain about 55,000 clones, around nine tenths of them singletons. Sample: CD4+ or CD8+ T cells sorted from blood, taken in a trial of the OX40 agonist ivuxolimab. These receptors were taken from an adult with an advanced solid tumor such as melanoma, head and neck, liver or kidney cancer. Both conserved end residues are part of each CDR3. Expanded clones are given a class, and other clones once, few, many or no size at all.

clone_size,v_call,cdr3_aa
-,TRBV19,CATRTSGFTGELFF
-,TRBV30,CAWNGGAGGYQPQHF
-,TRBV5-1,CASSPGQGGYNEQFF
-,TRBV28,CASSLGLIYEQYF
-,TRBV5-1,CASSLGLAGGYKETQYF
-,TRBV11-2,CASSSDRARPTDTQYF
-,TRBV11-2,CASSRRLAGGPVDEQFF
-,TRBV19,CASSRSANQPQHF
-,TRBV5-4,CASSLAGTRDEQFF
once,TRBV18,CASSPGGSEGYGYTF
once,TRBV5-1,CASSLGSGPGETQYF
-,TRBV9,CASSARDRSYGYTF
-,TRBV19,CASSKTNYYEQYF
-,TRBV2,CASTGQGRNIQYF
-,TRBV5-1,CASSLQSTYRADTEAFF
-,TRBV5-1,CASSDGTSGIEETQYF
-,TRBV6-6,CASSYPDRVDNEQFF
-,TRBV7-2,CASSLSWTSGNNEQFF
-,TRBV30,CAWSGGNQPQHF
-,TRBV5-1,CASKSQAGVQETQYF
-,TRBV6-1,CASSEVGPFYEQYF
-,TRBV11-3,CASSATGVKAGELFF
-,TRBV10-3,CAISESWGGNQPQHF
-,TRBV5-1,CASRRLAGAGEQFF
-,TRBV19,CASSITGGSTGELFF
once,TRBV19,CASKKREAPPYEQYF
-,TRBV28,CASSPPITGAFATNEKLFF
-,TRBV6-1,CASSLAGDIYEQYF
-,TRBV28,CASSPGQPYGYTF
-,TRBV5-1,CASSLSVAPDTQYF
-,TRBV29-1,CSVGELAGGNGELFF
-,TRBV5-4,CASSLVGGSSYEQYF
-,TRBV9,CASSVLQNTEAFF
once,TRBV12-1,CASSSRDRRYQETQYF
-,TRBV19,CASAGEQIRATEAFF
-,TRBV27,CASRWGGPADTQYF
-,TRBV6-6,CASSSQLAGGRDTQYF
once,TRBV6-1,CASSEVGGLRDYGYTF
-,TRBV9,CASSVSGRGDTQYF
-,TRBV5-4,CASSLEVGGRETQYF
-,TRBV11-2,CASSFREQGGAPLHF
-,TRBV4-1,CASSQALQPQETQYF
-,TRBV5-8,CASSPTGGYTEAFF
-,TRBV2,CASRFRGSTEAFF
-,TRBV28,CASSHLGVAKNIQYF
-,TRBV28,CASTPDSRDLRTGHSIPYGYTF
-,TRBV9,CASSVVEGVTDTQYF
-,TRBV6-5,CASKSGPVNEQFF
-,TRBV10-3,CAISGAPDRGLDTQYF
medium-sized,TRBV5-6,CASSLPGQGSLTGELFF
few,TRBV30,CAWRDRYEQYF
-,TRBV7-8,CASSANRARNTEAFF
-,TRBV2,CASSGGELAQHF
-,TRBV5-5,CASSFHEDGQKRSSYEQYF
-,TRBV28,CASSLRGALAEAFF
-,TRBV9,CASSGRGDPGETQYF
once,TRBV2,CASSEFWGRQFF
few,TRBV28,CASSTGQGGNQPQHF
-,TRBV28,CASSLGVGTRSYEQYF